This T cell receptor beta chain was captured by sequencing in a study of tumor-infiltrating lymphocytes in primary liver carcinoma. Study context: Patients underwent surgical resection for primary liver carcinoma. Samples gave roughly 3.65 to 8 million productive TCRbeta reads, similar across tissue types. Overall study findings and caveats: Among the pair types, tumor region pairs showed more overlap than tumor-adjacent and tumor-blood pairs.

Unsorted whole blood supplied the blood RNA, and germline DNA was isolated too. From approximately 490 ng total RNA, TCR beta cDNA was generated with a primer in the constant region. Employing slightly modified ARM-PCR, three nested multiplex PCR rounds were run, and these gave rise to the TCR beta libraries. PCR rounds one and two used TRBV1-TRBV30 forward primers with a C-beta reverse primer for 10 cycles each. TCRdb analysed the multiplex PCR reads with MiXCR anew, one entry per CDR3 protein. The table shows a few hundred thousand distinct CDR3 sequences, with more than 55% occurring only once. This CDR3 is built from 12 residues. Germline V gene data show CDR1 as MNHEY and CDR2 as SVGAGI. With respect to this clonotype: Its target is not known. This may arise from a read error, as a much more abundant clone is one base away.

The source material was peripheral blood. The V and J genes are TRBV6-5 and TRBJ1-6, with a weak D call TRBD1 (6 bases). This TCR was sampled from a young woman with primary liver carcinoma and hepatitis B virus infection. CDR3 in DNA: TGTGCCGGCAGCAGAGACAGGCTGTCCCTCCACTTT. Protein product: CAGSRDRLSLHF.